This is a list of T cell receptor beta chains from one sample in a study of identifying expanded T cells in peripheral blood. Here immunoSEQ multiplex PCR was the method, and the copy in TCRdb shows in-frame clones only, minus some. Found here are some 70,000 clones, about 90% of them singletons; the top ten hold over 2.5%. The sequenced sample consisted of blood. These receptors originate from a person aged 18 to 75 in good health. CDR3s include the opening cysteine and the closing phenylalanine or tryptophan. Fields, in order: clone size, V gene, CDR3 protein. Size tells how often a clone was seen (once, few, many) or the class of an expanded clone, and some rows leave it out.

NA,TRBV18,CASSPTGADTEAFF
once,TRBV6-1,CASSDRTASYNEQFF
NA,TRBV18,CASSPPAGVGEQYF
NA,TRBV30,CAWSTGPYQPQHF
NA,TRBV9,CASSANLAGEGSTDTQYF
NA,TRBV5-1,CASSLAGQGREDTGELFF
NA,TRBV5-1,CASSRAIEYSNQPQHF
NA,TRBV13,CASSAMGPWGQYF
NA,TRBV15,CATSRGTSYEQYF
once,TRBV28,CASSHLAGGQETQYF
NA,TRBV10-3,CANPDRADNQPQHF
NA,TRBV11-2,CASSLTSTEAFF
NA,TRBV29-1,CSVGQGAMGTEAFF
NA,TRBV7-2,CASNRMTVYGYTF
NA,TRBV4-1,CASSQAGTGSWEGYTF
NA,TRBV9,CASSVAPDVAKNIQYF
NA,TRBV7-9,CASSTPFGRYNEQFF
few,TRBV4-1,CASSSPTVRTEAFF
NA,TRBV7-2,CASSSPLEFIQYF
NA,TRBV19,CASREEGHSFEQYF
NA,TRBV7-2,CASSPYITRGGGNTIYF
NA,TRBV28,CASSFPYSNQPQHF
NA,TRBV2,CASGLNVDNEQFF
NA,TRBV5-4,CASSLDETTGTQYF
NA,TRBV2,CASSPGGNYGYTF
NA,TRBV10-3,CAISLGGEGGNTQYF
NA,TRBV4-3,CASSHSVSGTGGEETQYF
NA,TRBV19,CASRGTGVVLASGIFF
NA,TRBV18,CASSYRGGEQYF
NA,TRBV2,CASSDDSTNYGYTF
NA,TRBV11-2,CASSLNFGQRLAKNIQYF
NA,TRBV6-1,CASSELGTGISYGYTF
once,TRBV10-1,CASRNRDREDTGELFF
NA,TRBV18,CASSPADGGYTF
NA,TRBV5-1,CASSTPSGGATDTQYF
NA,TRBV7-8,CASSWTDLFYEQYF
NA,TRBV9,CASSPRGRVTEAFF
NA,TRBV4-3,CASSPGSDQPQHF
NA,TRBV19,CASFSGRANTGELFF
few,TRBV2,CASSRGTANTGELFF
once,TRBV9,CASSVEGTPGETQYF
once,TRBV25-1,CASSDPLTGLNYEQYF
NA,TRBV27,CASSGRTGVRGETQYF
NA,TRBV4-3,CASSTGPHTEAFF
NA,TRBV12-5,CASGLGGPYNEQFF
few,TRBV5-1,CASSLDGGTGVWFF
NA,TRBV9,CASRGQNSPLHF
NA,TRBV10-3,CAIRSGAEAGTDTQYF
NA,TRBV27,CASSLYPDRANTGELFF
NA,TRBV11-3,CASRQGGTDTQYF
NA,TRBV5-6,CASSQVGGETQYF
NA,TRBV5-1,CASSPGQGVGYTF
NA,TRBV5-1,CASSPRSPGGPIGELFF
NA,TRBV9,CASSESGSSFRLETQYF
NA,TRBV28,CASSLAGHSNQPQHF
NA,TRBV29-1,CSVEGPGNTEAFF